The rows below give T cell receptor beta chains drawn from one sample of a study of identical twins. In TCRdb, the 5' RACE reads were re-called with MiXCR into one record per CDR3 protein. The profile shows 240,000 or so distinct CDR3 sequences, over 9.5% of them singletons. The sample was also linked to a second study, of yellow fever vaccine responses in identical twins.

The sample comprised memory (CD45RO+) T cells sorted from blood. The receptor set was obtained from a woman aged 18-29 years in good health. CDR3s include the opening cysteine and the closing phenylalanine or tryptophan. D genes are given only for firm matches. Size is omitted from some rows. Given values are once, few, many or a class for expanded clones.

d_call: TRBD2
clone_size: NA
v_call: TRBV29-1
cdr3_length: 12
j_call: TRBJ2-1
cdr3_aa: CSVEPSGGTRFF
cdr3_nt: TGCAGCGTTGAACCAAGCGGGGGAACAAGGTTCTTC

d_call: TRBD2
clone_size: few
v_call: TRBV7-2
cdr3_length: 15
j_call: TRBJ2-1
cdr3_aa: CASSPTSGGIGEQFF
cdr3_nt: TGTGCCAGCAGCCCTACTAGCGGGGGTATCGGTGAGCAGTTCTTC

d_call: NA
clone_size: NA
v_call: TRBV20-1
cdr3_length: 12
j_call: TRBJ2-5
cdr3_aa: CSARASTLAQYF
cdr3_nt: TGCAGTGCTAGGGCCTCTACGTTGGCCCAGTACTTC

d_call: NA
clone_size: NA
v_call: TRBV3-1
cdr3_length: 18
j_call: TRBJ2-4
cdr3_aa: CASSQGPTGRGTKNIQYF
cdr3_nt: TGTGCCAGCAGCCAAGGGCCGACAGGGCGGGGGACCAAAAACATTCAGTACTTC

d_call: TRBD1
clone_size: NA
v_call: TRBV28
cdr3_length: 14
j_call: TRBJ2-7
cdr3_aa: CASGGQGPSYEQYF
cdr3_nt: TGTGCCAGCGGAGGACAGGGGCCTTCCTACGAGCAGTACTTC

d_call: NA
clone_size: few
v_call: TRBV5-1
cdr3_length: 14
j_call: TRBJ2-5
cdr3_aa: CASSRDGGPETQYF
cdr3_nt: TGCGCCAGCAGCCGGGATGGGGGCCCGGAGACCCAGTACTTC

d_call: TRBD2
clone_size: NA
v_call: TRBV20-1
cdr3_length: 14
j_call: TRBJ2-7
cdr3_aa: CSARRTSGKYEQYF
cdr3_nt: TGCAGTGCTAGAAGGACTAGCGGGAAGTACGAGCAGTACTTC

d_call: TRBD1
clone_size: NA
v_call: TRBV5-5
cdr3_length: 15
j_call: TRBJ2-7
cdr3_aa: CASSAGGQGYYEQYF
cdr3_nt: TGTGCCAGCAGCGCCGGAGGACAGGGTTACTACGAGCAGTACTTC

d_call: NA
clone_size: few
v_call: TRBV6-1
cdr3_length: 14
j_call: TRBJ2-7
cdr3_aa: CASSEAGQPYEQYF
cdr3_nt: TGTGCCAGCAGTGAAGCCGGGCAGCCTTACGAGCAGTACTTC

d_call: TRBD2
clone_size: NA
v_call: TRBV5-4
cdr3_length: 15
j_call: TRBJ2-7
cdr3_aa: CASSRQTSDSGEQYF
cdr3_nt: TGTGCCAGCAGTCGGCAGACTAGCGATTCGGGTGAGCAGTACTTC

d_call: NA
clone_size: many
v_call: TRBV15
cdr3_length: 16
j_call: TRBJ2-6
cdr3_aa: CATGGSDFSGANVLTF
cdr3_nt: TGTGCCACCGGGGGGTCGGACTTCTCTGGGGCCAACGTCCTGACTTTC

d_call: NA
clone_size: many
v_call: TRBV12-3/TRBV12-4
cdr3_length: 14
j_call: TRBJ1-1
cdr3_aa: CASSITGLNTEAFF
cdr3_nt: TGTGCCAGCAGTATCACCGGGCTGAACACTGAAGCTTTCTTT

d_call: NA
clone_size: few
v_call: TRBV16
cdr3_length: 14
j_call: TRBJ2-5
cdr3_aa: CASSQRRDSETQYF
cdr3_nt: TGTGCCAGCAGCCAAAGACGGGACTCAGAGACCCAGTACTTC

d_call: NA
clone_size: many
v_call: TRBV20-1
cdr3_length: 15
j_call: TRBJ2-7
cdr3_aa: CSARDPGSSSYEQYF
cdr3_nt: TGCAGTGCTAGAGATCCCGGCTCGAGCTCCTACGAGCAGTACTTC

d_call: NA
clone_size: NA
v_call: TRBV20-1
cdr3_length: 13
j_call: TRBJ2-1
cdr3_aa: CSGGGGAGNEQFF
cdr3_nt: TGCAGTGGAGGGGGGGGCGCGGGCAATGAGCAGTTCTTC

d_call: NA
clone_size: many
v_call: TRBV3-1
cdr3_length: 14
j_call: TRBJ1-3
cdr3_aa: CASSQKTDRPTIYF
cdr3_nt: TGTGCCAGCAGCCAAAAAACGGACAGACCCACCATATATTTT

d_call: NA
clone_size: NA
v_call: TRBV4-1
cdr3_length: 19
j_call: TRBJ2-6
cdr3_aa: CASSQEGSGSPSGANVLTF
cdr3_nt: TGCGCCAGCAGCCAAGAAGGCTCAGGGAGTCCCTCTGGGGCCAACGTCCTGACTTTC

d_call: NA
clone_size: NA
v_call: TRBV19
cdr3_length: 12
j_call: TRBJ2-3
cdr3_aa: CASSRVADTQYF
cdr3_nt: TGTGCCAGTAGCAGGGTTGCAGATACGCAGTATTTT

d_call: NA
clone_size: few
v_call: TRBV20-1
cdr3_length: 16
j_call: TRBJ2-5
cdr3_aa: CSARDLNQAYQETQYF
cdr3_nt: TGCAGTGCTAGAGACCTGAACCAGGCGTACCAAGAGACCCAGTACTTC

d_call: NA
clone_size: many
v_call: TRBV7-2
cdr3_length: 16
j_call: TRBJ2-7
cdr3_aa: CASSLDVGRPWDEQYF
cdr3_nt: TGTGCCAGCAGCTTAGATGTGGGTAGACCCTGGGACGAGCAGTACTTC

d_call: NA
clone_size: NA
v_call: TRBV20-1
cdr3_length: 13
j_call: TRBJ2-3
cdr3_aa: CSASSPTTDTQYF
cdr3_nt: TGCAGTGCTAGTTCGCCTACCACAGATACGCAGTATTTT

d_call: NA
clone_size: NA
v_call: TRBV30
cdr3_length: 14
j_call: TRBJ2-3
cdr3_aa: CAWSHGSKGDTQYF
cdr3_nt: TGTGCCTGGAGTCACGGTTCGAAGGGAGATACGCAGTATTTT

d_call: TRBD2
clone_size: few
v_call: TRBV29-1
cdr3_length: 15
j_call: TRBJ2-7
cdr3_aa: CSVEGLAGGSYEQYF
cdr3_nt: TGCAGCGTTGAGGGGCTAGCGGGAGGGTCCTACGAGCAGTACTTC

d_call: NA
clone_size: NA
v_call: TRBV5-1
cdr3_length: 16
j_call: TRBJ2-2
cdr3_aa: CASSLEQIISSGELFF
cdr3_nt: TGCGCCAGCAGCTTGGAACAGATTATATCTTCCGGGGAGCTGTTTTTT

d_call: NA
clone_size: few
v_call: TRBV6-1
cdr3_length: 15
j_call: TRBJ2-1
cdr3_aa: CASSEGISGHNEQFF
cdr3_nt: TGTGCCAGCAGTGAAGGAATTTCTGGGCACAATGAGCAGTTCTTC

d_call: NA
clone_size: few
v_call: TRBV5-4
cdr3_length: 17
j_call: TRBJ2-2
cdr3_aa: CASSLGGRRLDTGELFF
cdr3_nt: TGTGCCAGCAGCTTGGGGGGGCGACGACTTGACACCGGGGAGCTGTTTTTT

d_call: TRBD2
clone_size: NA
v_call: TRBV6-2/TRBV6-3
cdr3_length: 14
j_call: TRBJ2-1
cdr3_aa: CASRVAGDTNEQFF
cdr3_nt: TGTGCCAGCAGGGTAGCGGGAGACACCAATGAGCAGTTCTTC

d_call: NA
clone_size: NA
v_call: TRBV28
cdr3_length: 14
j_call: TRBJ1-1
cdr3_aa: CASTLTMGRTEAFF
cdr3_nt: TGTGCCAGCACCTTAACGATGGGGCGAACTGAAGCTTTCTTT

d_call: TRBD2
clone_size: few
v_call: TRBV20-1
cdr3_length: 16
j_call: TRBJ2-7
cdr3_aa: CSASGPTGTSPYEQYF
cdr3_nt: TGCAGTGCTAGCGGGCCGACAGGGACTAGCCCCTACGAGCAGTACTTC

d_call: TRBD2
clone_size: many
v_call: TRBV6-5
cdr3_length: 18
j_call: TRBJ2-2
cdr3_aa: CASSYSGRREVASGELFF
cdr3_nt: TGTGCCAGCAGTTACTCAGGGCGGCGGGAGGTAGCATCCGGGGAGCTGTTTTTT

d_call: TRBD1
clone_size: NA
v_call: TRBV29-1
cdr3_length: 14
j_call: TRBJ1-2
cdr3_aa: CSVEVFAGGGGYTF
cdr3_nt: TGCAGCGTTGAAGTCTTCGCAGGGGGAGGAGGCTACACCTTC

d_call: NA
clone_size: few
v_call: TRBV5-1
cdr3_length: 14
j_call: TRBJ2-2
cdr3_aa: CASSWTSNTGELFF
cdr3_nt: TGCGCCAGCAGCTGGACCTCGAACACCGGGGAGCTGTTTTTT

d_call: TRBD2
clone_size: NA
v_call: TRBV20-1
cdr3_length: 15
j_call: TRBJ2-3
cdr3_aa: CSARDPSGGAGTQYF
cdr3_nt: TGCAGTGCTAGAGATCCTAGCGGGGGGGCGGGAACGCAGTATTTT

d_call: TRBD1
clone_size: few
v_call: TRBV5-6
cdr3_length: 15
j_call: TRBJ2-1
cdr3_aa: CASSPLGQARNEQFF
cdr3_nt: TGTGCCAGCAGTCCTTTGGGACAGGCGAGAAATGAGCAGTTCTTC

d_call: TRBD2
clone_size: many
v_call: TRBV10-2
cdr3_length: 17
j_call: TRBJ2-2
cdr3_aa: CASSVLAGGPLTGELFF
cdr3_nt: TGCGCCAGCAGTGTATTAGCGGGAGGGCCTCTCACCGGGGAGCTGTTTTTT

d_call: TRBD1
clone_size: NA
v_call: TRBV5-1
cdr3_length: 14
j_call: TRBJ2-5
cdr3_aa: CASSTGQGRETQYF
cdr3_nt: TGCGCCAGCAGTACGGGACAGGGGAGAGAGACCCAGTACTTC

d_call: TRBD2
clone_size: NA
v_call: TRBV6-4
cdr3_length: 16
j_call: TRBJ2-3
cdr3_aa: CASSTTSGGHTDTQYF
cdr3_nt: TGTGCCAGCAGTACGACTAGCGGGGGTCACACAGATACGCAGTATTTT

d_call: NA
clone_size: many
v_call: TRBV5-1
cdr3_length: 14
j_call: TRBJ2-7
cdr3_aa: CASSPAGQTYEQYF
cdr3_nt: TGCGCCAGCAGTCCCGCGGGACAAACCTACGAGCAGTACTTC

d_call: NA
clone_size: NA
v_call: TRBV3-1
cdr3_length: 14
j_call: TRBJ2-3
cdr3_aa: CASTTGRLTDTQYF
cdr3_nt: TGTGCCAGTACAACAGGGAGACTCACAGATACGCAGTATTTT

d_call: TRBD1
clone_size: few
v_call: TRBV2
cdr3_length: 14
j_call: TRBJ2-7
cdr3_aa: CASSIGTGGYEQYF
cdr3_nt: TGTGCCAGCAGTATAGGGACAGGGGGGTACGAGCAGTACTTC

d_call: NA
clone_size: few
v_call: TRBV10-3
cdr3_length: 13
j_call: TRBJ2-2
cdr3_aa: CATQRGNTGELFF
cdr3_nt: TGTGCCACCCAGAGGGGAAATACCGGGGAGCTGTTTTTT

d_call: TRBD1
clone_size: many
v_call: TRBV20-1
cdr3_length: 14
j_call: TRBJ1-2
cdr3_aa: CSARPPTGYDGYTF
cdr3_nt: TGCAGTGCTAGACCCCCGACAGGGTACGATGGCTACACCTTC

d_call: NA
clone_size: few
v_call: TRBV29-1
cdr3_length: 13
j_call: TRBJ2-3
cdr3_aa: CSGRQTYTDTQYF
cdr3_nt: TGCAGCGGGAGACAGACATACACAGATACGCAGTATTTT

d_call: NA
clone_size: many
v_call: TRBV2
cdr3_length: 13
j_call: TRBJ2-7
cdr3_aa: CASSQGANYEQYF
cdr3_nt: TGTGCCAGCAGCCAAGGGGCTAACTACGAGCAGTACTTC

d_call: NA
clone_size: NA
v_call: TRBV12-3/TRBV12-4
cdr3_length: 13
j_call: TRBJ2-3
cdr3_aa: CASSLGGPDTQYF
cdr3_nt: TGTGCCAGCAGTTTGGGGGGTCCGGATACGCAGTATTTT

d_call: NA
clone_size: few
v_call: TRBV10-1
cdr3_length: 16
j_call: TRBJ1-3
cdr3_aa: CASSESTRGSGNTIYF
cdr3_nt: TGCGCCAGCAGTGAGTCGACCAGGGGAAGTGGAAACACCATATATTTT

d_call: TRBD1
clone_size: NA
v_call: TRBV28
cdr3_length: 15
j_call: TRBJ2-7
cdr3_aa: CASSFPQTGGYEQYF
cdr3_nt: TGTGCCAGCAGTTTTCCCCAGACAGGGGGCTACGAGCAGTACTTC

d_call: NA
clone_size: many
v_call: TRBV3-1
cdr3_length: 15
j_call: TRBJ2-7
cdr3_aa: CASSQGSGVEYEQYF
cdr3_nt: TGTGCCAGCAGCCAAGGGTCTGGGGTGGAATACGAGCAGTACTTC

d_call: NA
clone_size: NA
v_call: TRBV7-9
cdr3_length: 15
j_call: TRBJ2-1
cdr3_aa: CAGGGAISSYNEQFF
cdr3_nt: TGTGCCGGAGGGGGGGCAATTAGCTCCTACAATGAGCAGTTCTTC

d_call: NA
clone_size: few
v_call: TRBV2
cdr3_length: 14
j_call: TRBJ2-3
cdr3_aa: CASSVNRVADTQYF
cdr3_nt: TGTGCCAGCAGTGTGAACCGGGTAGCAGATACGCAGTATTTT

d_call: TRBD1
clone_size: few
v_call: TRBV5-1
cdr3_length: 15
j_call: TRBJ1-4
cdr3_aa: CASSSIQGGTEKLFF
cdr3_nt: TGCGCCAGCAGTTCCATTCAGGGGGGAACGGAAAAACTGTTTTTT

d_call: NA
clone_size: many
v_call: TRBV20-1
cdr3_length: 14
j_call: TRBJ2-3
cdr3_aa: CSANPQGKTDTQYF
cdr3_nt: TGCAGTGCTAATCCCCAGGGGAAGACAGATACGCAGTATTTT

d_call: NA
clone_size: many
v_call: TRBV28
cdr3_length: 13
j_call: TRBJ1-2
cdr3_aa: CASSQGHPYGYTF
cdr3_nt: TGTGCCAGCAGTCAAGGACATCCCTATGGCTACACCTTC

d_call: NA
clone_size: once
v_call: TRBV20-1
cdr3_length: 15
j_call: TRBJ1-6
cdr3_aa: CSAKAGSQFDSPLHF
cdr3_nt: TGCAGTGCTAAAGCAGGTAGCCAATTCGATTCACCCCTCCACTTT

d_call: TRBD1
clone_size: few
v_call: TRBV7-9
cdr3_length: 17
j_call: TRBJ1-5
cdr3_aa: CASSASQGVNSNHPQHF
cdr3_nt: TGTGCCAGCAGCGCAAGTCAGGGGGTTAATAGCAATCACCCCCAGCATTTT